These T cell receptor beta chains were read from a single sample in a study of control samples from healthy donors and cancer patients. Sequencing was performed with immunoSEQ multiplex PCR; in TCRdb, only in-frame clones are kept and a portion is missing. The sample includes 150,000 or so clones, around 90% seen only once; the top ten take 4.5% to 7%. Sample: blood. The receptors were gathered from a man between 18 and 29 years old in good health. CDR3s include the opening cysteine and the closing phenylalanine or tryptophan. Each record gives: clone size, D gene, J gene, V gene, CDR3 protein, CDR3 DNA. The D gene is left open where the match is weak. Size tells how often a clone was seen (once, few, many) or the class of an expanded clone, and some rows leave it out.

abundance: -
d_gene: -
j_gene: TRBJ2-1
v_gene: TRBV5-6
CDR3aa: CASSLGRFGEQFF
CDR3nt: TGTGCCAGCAGCTTGGGGAGGTTTGGTGAGCAGTTCTTC

abundance: -
d_gene: -
j_gene: TRBJ2-7
v_gene: TRBV27
CDR3aa: CASSLKPGTYEQYF
CDR3nt: TGTGCCAGCAGCCTAAAACCCGGGACCTACGAGCAGTACTTC

abundance: once
d_gene: TRBD1
j_gene: TRBJ1-1
v_gene: TRBV15
CDR3aa: CATSRGDRVNTEAFF
CDR3nt: TGTGCCACCAGCAGAGGGGACAGGGTGAACACTGAAGCTTTCTTT

abundance: -
d_gene: TRBD1
j_gene: TRBJ1-1
v_gene: TRBV4-1
CDR3aa: CASSQAGQGNTEAFF
CDR3nt: TGCGCCAGCAGCCAAGCAGGACAGGGGAACACTGAAGCTTTCTTT

abundance: -
d_gene: -
j_gene: TRBJ2-5
v_gene: TRBV7-3
CDR3aa: CASSTGGGQETQYF
CDR3nt: TGTGCCAGCAGCACGGGGGGCGGGCAAGAGACCCAGTACTTC

abundance: -
d_gene: TRBD1
j_gene: TRBJ2-6
v_gene: TRBV29-1
CDR3aa: CSVSGQSSGANVLTF
CDR3nt: TGCAGCGTTTCGGGACAGTCCTCTGGGGCCAACGTCCTGACTTTC

abundance: -
d_gene: -
j_gene: TRBJ1-2
v_gene: TRBV27
CDR3aa: CASSVRGESSYGYTF
CDR3nt: TGTGCCAGCAGTGTCCGAGGGGAGTCTAGCTATGGCTACACCTTC

abundance: -
d_gene: -
j_gene: TRBJ1-2
v_gene: TRBV7-9
CDR3aa: CASSLGQSFNYGYTF
CDR3nt: TGTGCCAGCAGCTTAGGCCAATCCTTTAACTATGGCTACACCTTC

abundance: once
d_gene: -
j_gene: TRBJ2-2
v_gene: TRBV30
CDR3aa: CAWSVGPLTGELFF
CDR3nt: TGTGCCTGGAGTGTAGGTCCCCTGACCGGGGAGCTGTTTTTT

abundance: -
d_gene: -
j_gene: TRBJ1-2
v_gene: TRBV5-6
CDR3aa: CASSSSGTGYGYTF
CDR3nt: TGTGCCAGCAGTAGTTCCGGAACGGGGTATGGCTACACCTTC

abundance: -
d_gene: -
j_gene: TRBJ2-7
v_gene: TRBV25-1
CDR3aa: CASSAPLRESYEQYF
CDR3nt: TGTGCCAGCAGTGCTCCTCTACGGGAATCCTACGAGCAGTACTTC

abundance: -
d_gene: -
j_gene: TRBJ1-5
v_gene: TRBV6-6
CDR3aa: CASSSAPREQPQHF
CDR3nt: TGTGCCAGCAGTTCCGCCCCAAGAGAACAGCCCCAGCATTTT

abundance: -
d_gene: -
j_gene: TRBJ1-2
v_gene: TRBV29-1
CDR3aa: CSVPVGDYGYTF
CDR3nt: TGCAGCGTTCCGGTGGGGGACTATGGCTACACCTTC

abundance: -
d_gene: -
j_gene: TRBJ1-1
v_gene: TRBV19
CDR3aa: CASSMVRGLTEAFF
CDR3nt: TGTGCCAGTAGTATGGTCCGGGGACTGACTGAAGCTTTCTTT

abundance: -
d_gene: -
j_gene: TRBJ1-5
v_gene: TRBV2
CDR3aa: CASSGGGNQPQHF
CDR3nt: TGTGCCAGCAGTGGTGGGGGGAATCAGCCCCAGCATTTT

abundance: once
d_gene: -
j_gene: TRBJ2-1
v_gene: TRBV18
CDR3aa: CASSPRLGGNEQFF
CDR3nt: TGTGCCAGCTCACCACGGCTGGGGGGAAATGAGCAGTTCTTC

abundance: -
d_gene: -
j_gene: TRBJ2-3
v_gene: TRBV11-2
CDR3aa: CASSSIDTQYF
CDR3nt: TGTGCCAGCAGCTCGATAGATACGCAGTATTTT

abundance: -
d_gene: -
j_gene: TRBJ1-6
v_gene: TRBV5-5
CDR3aa: CASSDPRDRNSPLHF
CDR3nt: TGTGCCAGCAGCGATCCGAGGGATCGTAATTCACCCCTCCACTTT

abundance: once
d_gene: TRBD2
j_gene: TRBJ2-5
v_gene: TRBV11-2
CDR3aa: CASRLGGGRETQYF
CDR3nt: TGTGCCAGCAGACTTGGCGGGGGGAGGGAGACCCAGTACTTC

abundance: -
d_gene: -
j_gene: TRBJ2-3
v_gene: TRBV12-3/TRBV12-4
CDR3aa: CASSSITDTQYF
CDR3nt: TGTGCCAGCAGTTCTATCACAGATACGCAGTATTTT

abundance: -
d_gene: -
j_gene: TRBJ2-3
v_gene: TRBV2
CDR3aa: CASSPRQGTQYF
CDR3nt: TGTGCCAGCAGCCCCCGGCAGGGTACGCAGTATTTT

abundance: -
d_gene: TRBD1
j_gene: TRBJ1-5
v_gene: TRBV5-6
CDR3aa: CASSLLTGTGGDQPQHF
CDR3nt: TGTGCCAGCAGCTTGTTGACCGGGACAGGGGGGGATCAGCCCCAGCATTTT

abundance: -
d_gene: -
j_gene: TRBJ1-5
v_gene: TRBV4-1
CDR3aa: CASSQVPRRGSNQPQHF
CDR3nt: TGCGCCAGCAGCCAAGTACCACGCAGGGGTAGCAATCAGCCCCAGCATTTT

abundance: -
d_gene: -
j_gene: TRBJ1-6
v_gene: TRBV4-1
CDR3aa: CASSRSRAGVNSPLHF
CDR3nt: TGCGCCAGCAGCCGGAGCAGGGCCGGGGTAAATTCACCCCTCCACTTT

abundance: -
d_gene: -
j_gene: TRBJ2-2
v_gene: TRBV9
CDR3aa: CASSVAFSDTGELFF
CDR3nt: TGTGCCAGCAGCGTAGCTTTCTCAGACACCGGGGAGCTATTTTTT

abundance: -
d_gene: TRBD2
j_gene: TRBJ2-3
v_gene: TRBV5-4
CDR3aa: CASSLPGLAGGVDTQYF
CDR3nt: TGTGCCAGCAGCTTGCCGGGACTAGCGGGGGGCGTTGATACGCAGTATTTT

abundance: once
d_gene: -
j_gene: TRBJ2-7
v_gene: TRBV3-1/TRBV3-2
CDR3aa: CASSPSLGSEQYF
CDR3nt: TGTGCCAGCAGCCCGAGCCTAGGATCCGAGCAGTACTTC

abundance: -
d_gene: -
j_gene: TRBJ2-2
v_gene: TRBV3-1/TRBV3-2
CDR3aa: CASSRYTHTGELFF
CDR3nt: TGTGCCAGCTCGCGGTACACTCACACCGGGGAGCTGTTTTTT

abundance: -
d_gene: -
j_gene: TRBJ1-6
v_gene: TRBV30
CDR3aa: CAWSRGNSPLHF
CDR3nt: TGTGCCTGGAGTCGGGGAAATTCACCCCTCCACTTT

abundance: -
d_gene: -
j_gene: TRBJ2-1
v_gene: TRBV9
CDR3aa: CASSEGGGNPHEQFF
CDR3nt: TGTGCCAGCAGCGAGGGGGGGGGCAACCCTCATGAGCAGTTCTTC

abundance: few
d_gene: -
j_gene: TRBJ2-1
v_gene: TRBV9
CDR3aa: CASSAPGAHWDNEQFF
CDR3nt: TGTGCCAGCAGCGCCCCAGGGGCCCACTGGGACAATGAGCAGTTCTTC

abundance: -
d_gene: -
j_gene: TRBJ2-5
v_gene: TRBV11-2
CDR3aa: CASSLIDETQYF
CDR3nt: TGTGCCAGCAGCTTAATTGACGAGACCCAGTACTTC

abundance: -
d_gene: TRBD1
j_gene: TRBJ2-1
v_gene: TRBV14
CDR3aa: CASSRVVATGGHEQFF
CDR3nt: TGTGCCAGCAGCCGCGTGGTGGCGACAGGGGGGCATGAGCAGTTCTTC

abundance: -
d_gene: -
j_gene: TRBJ1-2
v_gene: TRBV3-1/TRBV3-2
CDR3aa: CASSQVGGYTF
CDR3nt: TGTGCCAGCAGCCAAGTGGGCGGCTACACCTTC

abundance: -
d_gene: -
j_gene: TRBJ2-7
v_gene: TRBV10-1
CDR3aa: CATGTFGEAYEQYF
CDR3nt: TGCGCCACCGGGACTTTCGGAGAGGCCTACGAGCAGTACTTC

abundance: once
d_gene: TRBD1
j_gene: TRBJ1-1
v_gene: TRBV2
CDR3aa: CASSHETGNMGNTEAFF
CDR3nt: TGTGCCAGCAGCCATGAGACAGGGAACATGGGGAACACTGAAGCTTTCTTT

abundance: -
d_gene: -
j_gene: TRBJ1-1
v_gene: TRBV4-1
CDR3aa: CASTPGRGLSTEAFF
CDR3nt: TGCGCCAGCACTCCAGGTAGGGGCCTTAGCACTGAAGCTTTCTTT

abundance: -
d_gene: -
j_gene: TRBJ1-2
v_gene: TRBV10-3
CDR3aa: CAISEGGYTF
CDR3nt: TGTGCCATCAGTGAGGGCGGCTACACCTTC

abundance: once
d_gene: -
j_gene: TRBJ1-3
v_gene: TRBV6-5
CDR3aa: CASRSTVNGNTIYF
CDR3nt: TGTGCCAGCAGGTCGACAGTGAACGGAAACACCATATATTTT

abundance: -
d_gene: -
j_gene: TRBJ2-1
v_gene: TRBV6-5
CDR3aa: CASRPDNVVNEQFF
CDR3nt: TGTGCCAGCAGACCGGACAACGTGGTCAATGAGCAGTTCTTC